This entry lists 21 T cell receptor beta chains sequenced from one sample in a study of graft-versus-host responses after intestinal transplantation (dated by TCRdb to about 2021). The library was generated by the immunoSEQ multiplex PCR assay. TCRdb carries this immuneACCESS record with in-frame sequences only. Its versions omit some clonotypes, under half of them owing to an unresolved V gene in the studies checked, with the rest unexplained. The sample has 15,000 to 18,000 clones on record, approximately 30% of them singletons. The biggest ten clones account for roughly 3.7% of the sample. In light of the paper, this sample's time point label describes: cells obtained before transplantation from donor or recipient. Here the sequenced sample was alloreactive CD4+ T cells from a mixed lymphocyte reaction culture, taken before intestinal transplant. This specimen's cell subset or site label, per the study, means: CFSE-low proliferating T cells sorted from approximately 6-day pre-transplant mixed lymphocyte reaction (GvH or HvG direction). The source is a human patient who received an intestinal transplant.

This clone was observed a handful of times. The chain combines TRBV5-1 with TRBJ2-7, with a weak D call TRBD1 (6 bases). V lost 1 base, J lost 7 bases, and 12 bases lay in between. The germline CDR1 and CDR2 sequences are SGHRS and YFSETQ. CDR3 length: 13 amino acids. CDR3 nucleotides: TGCGCCAGCAGCTTGCTACAGGGTGTGGAGCAGTACTTC. Its protein is CASSLLQGVEQYF.

The chain joins TRBV18 to TRBJ2-7, with TRBD1 matching over 10 bases. Germline lookup yields CDR1 KGHSH and CDR2 LQKENI. This CDR3 contains 17 residues. J lost 6 bases, V lost 4 bases, and 15 bases had no gene match. Here the CDR3 DNA reads TGTGCCAGCTCACAATACCGGGACAGGGGCTTTTCGGGCGAGCAGTACTTC. This translates into CASSQYRDRGFSGEQYF.

Sample share makes this clone medium-sized. This sequence joins TRBV5-1 and TRBJ2-7; TRBD2 is a possible D gene (7 bases). The CDR3 totals 15 residues. Germline loops: CDR1 SGHRS, CDR2 YFSETQ. V lost 4 bases and J 1 base, leaving 15 bases between the germline ends. CDR3 bases: TGCGCCAGCAGCCCCAAGGGGGGGAGGTCCTACGAGCAGTACTTC. This codes for CASSPKGGRSYEQYF.

The J gene is TRBJ1-1, the V gene TRBV7-9; no clear D gene. This CDR3 contains 12 residues. Trimming left V 8 bases short and J 4 bases short, with 11 bases between. Germline CDR1 is SEHNR and CDR2 is FQNEAQ (reference sequence). CDR3 nucleotides: TGTGCCAGCGGAAGGTCAGTCACTGAAGCTTTCTTT. Its protein product is CASGRSVTEAFF.

The CDR3 here is CASSQPRGVDFNSPLHF. The CDR3 DNA follows: TGCGCCAGCAGCCAACCTCGGGGGGTAGATTTTAATTCACCCCTCCACTTT. The chain links TRBV4-1 to TRBJ1-6, with D possibly matching TRBD1 (5 bases). This CDR3 has 17 amino acids. CDR1 is MGHRA and CDR2 is YSYEKL in the germline V gene. The V end lost 2 bases, the J end lost 6 bases, and 17 bases lay between the germline ends.

This clone was found a few times. V and J are TRBV18 and TRBJ1-1; D remains unclear. Germline loops: CDR1 KGHSH, CDR2 LQKENI. The V end was cut by 2 bases, the J end by 0 bases, with 7 bases between. This CDR3 spans 14 amino acids. CDR3 sequence: CASSPVSVNTEAFF. The CDR3 DNA follows: TGTGCCAGCTCACCAGTATCTGTGAACACTGAAGCTTTCTTT.

V usage is TRBV11-2 and J usage is TRBJ2-1; D might be TRBD2 (6 bases). This CDR3 has 15 amino acids. Per the germline V gene, CDR1 is SGHAT and CDR2 is FQNNGV. V was pared by 1 base and J by 0 bases, with 7 bases between. CDR3 bases: TGTGCCAGCAGCTTAGTCGGGAGCTCCTACAATGAGCAGTTCTTC. Translated, it gives CASSLVGSSYNEQFF.

This clone was seen only a few times. CDR3 sequence reads: CSAPGGAQHF. CDR3 coding DNA: TGCAGTGCGCCGGGGGGGGCCCAGCATTTT. The J gene is TRBJ1-5, the V gene TRBV20-1, with D possibly TRBD1 on 5 matching bases. The CDR3 loop spans 10 amino acids. V shed 6 bases and J shed 11 bases, with 11 bases lying between them. Germline values: CDR1 DFQATT, CDR2 SNEGSKA (reference sequence).

This clone is labeled medium-sized. This rearrangement joins TRBV19 to TRBJ2-7, with D unclear. The CDR3 extends over 14 amino acids. Trimming cost V 6 bases and J 2 bases, with 14 bases left between them. From germline, CDR1 is LNHDA and CDR2 SQIVND (reference sequence). The CDR3 DNA reads as TGTGCCAGTAGCCCCAGGCTAGGAGCCTACGAGCAGTACTTC. This codes for CASSPRLGAYEQYF. Filled out from reference TRBV19 and TRBJ2-7, the complete variable domain reads DGGITQSPKYLFRKEGQNVTLSCEQNLNHDAMYWYRQDPGQGLRLIYYSQIVNDFQKGDIAEGYSVSREKKESFPLTVTSAQKNPTAFYLCASSPRLGAYEQYFGPGTRLTVT.

This clone came up a few times. The V and J genes are TRBV19 and TRBJ1-2; 12 positions match TRBD1. Losses at the gene ends were 9 bases for V and 4 bases for J; bases not matched to a gene: 6. Germline loops: CDR1 LNHDA, CDR2 SQIVND (reference sequence). This CDR3 spans 14 amino acids. This chain's CDR3 is CASGTGGAGYGYTF. In DNA, the CDR3 is TGTGCCAGCGGGACAGGGGGCGCTGGCTATGGCTACACCTTC.

The sample holds a few counts of this clone. The genes are TRBV9 and TRBJ2-1; D may be TRBD1 or TRBD2 (6 bases each). Per the germline V gene, CDR1 is SGDLS and CDR2 is YYNGEE. With 2 bases removed from V and 4 bases from J, the gap between germline ends came to 19 bases. CDR3 length: 17 residues. CDR3 nucleotides: TGTGCCAGCAGCGTCGGGGCGATAGGGGGGTCTTACAATGAGCAGTTCTTC. It encodes CASSVGAIGGSYNEQFF.

This clone was seen only a few times. The J gene is TRBJ1-4, the V gene TRBV10-3, with D unresolved. The CDR3 totals 18 residues. Germline assignment: CDR1 ENHRY and CDR2 SYGVKD. The germline V and J ends were trimmed by 5 bases and 0 bases, with 19 bases remaining between them. The CDR3 spells CAISPRLSTHATNEKLFF. DNA for the CDR3: TGTGCCATCAGTCCCCGACTGTCCACCCATGCAACTAATGAAAAACTGTTTTTT.

The CDR3 sequence: CASGLGGNGLAGAGELFF. The CDR3, as DNA: TGTGCTAGTGGTCTGGGGGGGAACGGACTAGCGGGGGCCGGGGAGCTGTTTTTT. The chain is built from TRBV12-5 and TRBJ2-2; 13 positions match TRBD2. The CDR3 sequence is 18 residues long. The V segment lost 5 bases and the J segment 6 bases; nucleotides outside the gene matches: 12. Germline values: CDR1 LGHNT, CDR2 FRNRAP.

The chain has TRBV7-9 and TRBJ2-5, with 10 positions matching TRBD2. V lost 3 bases and J lost 5; bases outside the gene matches: 6. The CDR3 runs 15 residues. Germline values: CDR1 SEHNR, CDR2 FQNEAQ (reference sequence). The CDR3 sequence is CASSLRLAGLETQYF. CDR3 in DNA: TGTGCCAGCAGCTTGAGACTAGCGGGTTTGGAGACCCAGTACTTC. Supplemented by reference TRBV7-9 and TRBJ2-5, the full variable domain reads DTGVSQNPRHKITKRGQNVTFRCDPISEHNRLYWYRQTLGQGPEFLTYFQNEAQLEKSRLLSDRFSAERPKGSFSTLEIQRTEQGDSAMYLCASSLRLAGLETQYFGPGTRLLVL.

V and J are TRBV11-2 and TRBJ1-6; D is perhaps TRBD1 (6 bases). The germline V gene has CDR1 SGHAT and CDR2 FQNNGV. This CDR3 region has 15 residues. Trimming removed 1 base from V and 10 bases from J, with 14 bases in between. CDR3 protein: CASSLVGGRGSPLHF. The CDR3 bases are TGTGCCAGCAGCTTAGTAGGGGGTAGGGGGTCACCCCTCCACTTT.

This clone turned up a few times. This chain links TRBV18 with TRBJ2-1; D unclear. The CDR3 contains 15 residues. Per the germline V gene, CDR1 is KGHSH and CDR2 is LQKENI. Deletions cut 1 base from V and 1 base from J, with 8 bases between. The CDR3 spells CASSPLGESYNEQFF. The CDR3 DNA sequence: TGTGCCAGCTCACCACTTGGAGAGTCCTACAATGAGCAGTTCTTC.

The V call is TRBV11-2, the J call TRBJ1-5; 8 bases are shared with TRBD1. V gave up 5 bases and J gave up 5 bases; unmatched junction bases: 5. The germline V gene has CDR1 SGHAT and CDR2 FQNNGV. The CDR3 runs to 14 residues. Written as DNA, the CDR3 is TGTGCCAGCAGCCTCCGGACAGGGTATCAGCCCCAGCATTTT. As protein: CASSLRTGYQPQHF.

V and J are TRBV6-6 and TRBJ2-2, with D perhaps TRBD2 (5 bases). V was pared by 6 bases and J by 4 bases, with 12 bases between. The germline V gene has CDR1 MNHNY and CDR2 SVGAGI (reference sequence). The CDR3 has 14 amino acids. CDR3 nucleotides: TGTGCCAGCAGGAGACCGAGCGGCACCGGGGAGCTGTTTTTT. Translating gives CASRRPSGTGELFF.

This clone has just a few counts. The rearrangement uses TRBV2 and TRBJ2-5, with TRBD1 matching over 7 bases. CDR3 length: 14 residues. J gave up 5 bases and V 6 bases, and 9 bases lay outside the gene matches. Germline CDR1 SNHLY, CDR2 FYNNEI. CDR3 protein: CASRRDSRRETQYF. DNA for the CDR3: TGTGCCAGCAGAAGGGACAGCCGTCGGGAGACCCAGTACTTC.

As DNA, the CDR3 is TGTGCCAGCAGCGGGGATCTGCTACAGCAAAGAAAAAACATTCAGTACTTC. Its protein product is CASSGDLLQQRKNIQYF. The chain carries TRBV21-1 and TRBJ2-4. TRBV21-1 constitutes a pseudogene. This CDR3 has 17 residues.

This sequence joins TRBV6-5 and TRBJ1-1; TRBD1 matches 9 bases. Trimming at V came to 5 bases and at J to 3 bases, leaving 1 base not matched to a gene. This CDR3 comprises 13 residues. Germline V gene sequence: CDR1 MNHEY, CDR2 SVGAGI. This chain's CDR3 is CASSRDRDTEAFF. Written as DNA, the CDR3 is TGTGCCAGCAGTCGGGACAGGGACACTGAAGCTTTCTTT.